This T cell receptor beta chain was recovered during a study of T cells after yellow fever vaccination (dated by TCRdb to about 2019). In terms of the full investigation: The SMART-Seq v4 Ultra Low Input RNA kit was used to prepare libraries from fractions with low cell numbers. To follow T-cell clones before and after both primary and booster YFV17D yellow fever vaccination, bulk TCR alpha and beta repertoires underwent longitudinal sequencing. Two healthy male donors, one aged 18 to 30 and one aged 30 to 40 years, were included in the cohort. Bulk PBMC replicates and cell subsets were isolated from blood drawn at multiple timepoints before and after both primary and secondary immunization.

Synthesis of TCR cDNA relied on 5'RACE template switching, a step that introduced a universal primer site along with unique molecular identifiers. Priming of cDNA synthesis was performed from both the TCR alpha and TCR beta constant segments. Library amplification used two PCR steps, and the second PCR step added sample barcodes and sequencing adapters. Sequencing of the libraries was done on either Illumina HiSeq 2500 (2x100 bp) or NovaSeq (2x150 bp). Processing in the source paper ran as follows. Reads were demultiplexed and collapsed into UMI consensus sequences with MIGEC, and V(D)J alignment was performed with MiXCR. Vaccine-responding clonotypes were identified with edgeR using replicate PBMC samples, with FDR below 0.01 and a log2 fold change above 5 up to day 15 being required. Bulk clonotypes were assigned CD4 or CD8 identity according to which sequenced CD4 or CD8 repertoire held them at higher abundance. Starting from the raw public reads, TCRdb applied fastp trimming at Q25, assembled clones with MiXCR and retained in-frame beta chains. Every distinct CDR3 protein forms one entry, paired with its most common genes and DNA. These V and J calls rely on TCRdb rather than the paper's analysis. The sample yields 300,000 to 450,000 distinct CDR3 sequences; roughly 6.1% were counted once. The ten biggest clones cover about 15% of the sample.

Points the paper makes about the study in general: Compared with the primary T-cell response, the secondary T-cell response was weaker but faster, peaking on day 5 rather than day 15. A small fraction of clonotypes appeared in both the CD4 and CD8 compartments, likely as a result of convergent recombination. Because abundant contaminating clonotypes from the bulk population could be contained in FACS-sorted repertoires, computational filtering was required. Because only a couple of donors were included in the study, the extent to which the findings can be generalized is limited. After the booster, most of the clones that had expanded following primary vaccination were detected again (almost 98% of CD4 and around nine tenths of CD8), which suggests that memory was broadly maintained.

From the cysteine through the phenylalanine, the CDR3 covers 15 amino acids. Only the CDR3 DNA is retained, 45 bases long and in frame from the first base. Sequences SGHTA (CDR1) and FQGNSA (CDR2) are obtained from the germline V gene. V is reduced by 5 bases and J by 2 bases, leaving a spacing of 10 bases between them. In this sample, this clonotype turned up many times. Its recognized antigen is unknown. Base qualities are not recorded, but no much larger clone differs from it by a single base. The sample's treatment or condition label, in plain terms: live attenuated yellow fever vaccine strain. Two biological replicates of bulk PBMCs were collected at each blood-draw timepoint. A standard Ficoll-Paque protocol was used to isolate PBMCs from peripheral blood. TriZol was used to extract RNA from bulk PBMCs, from CD4 and CD8 fractions, and from dextramer-positive and dextramer-negative fractions.

This TCR came from a man aged 25-45 years who received the YFV17D yellow fever vaccine. The source was PBMCs, collected 5 days after the yellow fever booster vaccination. The sequence links TRBV7-2 to TRBJ2-6; perhaps TRBD1 is the D gene, with 6 bases matching. Here the CDR3 is given as CASSPTGTGANVLTF. The sequenced DNA: TGTGCCAGCAGCCCTACAGGGACTGGGGCCAACGTCCTGACTTTC.